This T cell receptor (beta chain) was observed in a study of blood T cells in healthy people across ages. Using a J-beta primer mix together with a sample-barcoded 5' primer, a second PCR was run for roughly 7 to 11 cycles. One entry per CDR3 protein, called by TCRdb with MiXCR from the 5' RACE reads. Here the sample spans around 870,000 distinct CDR3 sequences, around 28% being singletons. This clonotype turned up a few times. The CDR3 contains 15 residues. Trimming shortened V by 6 bases and J by 4 bases, and 15 bases separated the two germline ends. Germline-derived CDR1 and CDR2 are SNHLY and FYNNEI.

Material: blood. The receptor was derived from a woman aged 80 or over in good health. This sequence joins TRBV2 and TRBJ2-2, with D uncertain. The CDR3 region is CASSRTTASTGELFF. As DNA, the CDR3 is TGTGCCAGCAGCAGGACCACCGCGAGCACCGGGGAGCTGTTTTTT.